This TCR beta chain was profiled in a study of blood T cell repertoires in COVID-19. Study-level information: Samples taken during acute and convalescent COVID-19 were collected in the United States, Italy and Spain.

In the original workflow: How many nucleated cells were present was estimated from reference gene primer amplification. Libraries were prepared by immunoSEQ multiplex PCR; TCRdb keeps only in-frame clonotypes and omits some of them. The DNA was the basis for D and trimming; V, J and clone size are from that table. The sample includes fewer than 350,000 clones, approximately 90% of them seen just once. The CDR3 totals 14 residues. Germline CDR1 reads LGHDT; CDR2 reads YNNKEL (reference sequence). The ends were cut back, 6 bases at V and 7 bases at J, with 19 bases in the middle. The receptor comes from a man aged 35 to 55 with acute or convalescent COVID-19. This chain connects TRBV3-1 (or the pseudogene TRBV3-2) to TRBJ2-7; perhaps TRBD2 as D (5 bases). Sequencing used peripheral blood. The CDR3 sequence: CASSRSGMSGEQYF. CDR3 coding DNA: TGTGCCAGCAGTCGGTCCGGGATGAGTGGAGAGCAGTACTTC.